A selection of T cell receptor beta chains follows, all from one sample in a study of CD8 T cells in ankylosing spondylitis. TCRdb re-derived calls from the 5' RACE reads in MiXCR, one entry per CDR3 protein. The data contain 450,000 or so distinct CDR3 sequences, roughly 25% of them singletons. Sequencing was carried out using blood, either unsorted or a sorted T cell fraction (not recorded which). These receptors all stem from a male donor with ankylosing spondylitis. Both conserved end residues are part of each CDR3. Fields, in order: clone size, J gene, D gene, V gene, CDR3 DNA, CDR3 protein. A D gene is named only where the DNA matches it firmly. Where a row states a size, it is once, few, many or the class of an expanded clone; other rows omit it.

abundance: few
j_gene: TRBJ1-2
d_gene: .
v_gene: TRBV20-1
CDR3nt: TGCAGTGCAAGAACAGGGAAACGGAGCGGCTACACCTTC
CDR3aa: CSARTGKRSGYTF

abundance: .
j_gene: TRBJ2-7
d_gene: TRBD1
v_gene: TRBV20-1
CDR3nt: TGCAGTGCTAGAGACCCGACAGGGGGAGGCTCCTACGAGCAGTACTTC
CDR3aa: CSARDPTGGGSYEQYF

abundance: many
j_gene: TRBJ1-3
d_gene: .
v_gene: TRBV12-3/TRBV12-4
CDR3nt: TGTGCCAGCAGTTATAGCGTCTCTGGAAACACCATATATTTT
CDR3aa: CASSYSVSGNTIYF

abundance: few
j_gene: TRBJ1-1
d_gene: .
v_gene: TRBV5-1
CDR3nt: TGCGCCAGCAGTCGGGAGGGGCGGAACACTGAAGCTTTCTTT
CDR3aa: CASSREGRNTEAFF

abundance: few
j_gene: TRBJ2-7
d_gene: .
v_gene: TRBV7-9
CDR3nt: TGTGCCAGCAGCTTAGAATCCCGACAGGTGCAGTACTTC
CDR3aa: CASSLESRQVQYF

abundance: .
j_gene: TRBJ1-1
d_gene: .
v_gene: TRBV5-1
CDR3nt: TGCGCCAGCAGCTCCACGGCGGGGAACACTGAAGCTTTCTTT
CDR3aa: CASSSTAGNTEAFF

abundance: .
j_gene: TRBJ2-5
d_gene: .
v_gene: TRBV9
CDR3nt: TGTGCCAGCAGCGTACGGACAGAGCAAGAGACCCAGTACTTC
CDR3aa: CASSVRTEQETQYF

abundance: few
j_gene: TRBJ2-5
d_gene: .
v_gene: TRBV10-3
CDR3nt: TGTGCCATCAGTGAAAGCAGGGCCATAGAGACCCAGTACTTC
CDR3aa: CAISESRAIETQYF

abundance: few
j_gene: TRBJ1-3
d_gene: .
v_gene: TRBV25-1
CDR3nt: TGTGCCAGCAGTGAATTGATGTTAGATGGAAACACCATATATTTT
CDR3aa: CASSELMLDGNTIYF

abundance: .
j_gene: TRBJ2-7
d_gene: TRBD2
v_gene: TRBV10-3
CDR3nt: TGTGCCACCGTAAGGACCCCTAGCGGGAGGGCCTACGAGCAGTACTTC
CDR3aa: CATVRTPSGRAYEQYF

abundance: few
j_gene: TRBJ1-6
d_gene: .
v_gene: TRBV20-1
CDR3nt: TGCAGTGCTTCGACAGTAAATAATTCACCCCTCCACTTT
CDR3aa: CSASTVNNSPLHF

abundance: .
j_gene: TRBJ2-7
d_gene: TRBD2
v_gene: TRBV11-2
CDR3nt: TGTGCCAGCAGCTCATCCCGACTAGCGGGAGTTGGGGAGCAGTACTTC
CDR3aa: CASSSSRLAGVGEQYF

abundance: .
j_gene: TRBJ2-2
d_gene: TRBD2
v_gene: TRBV5-5
CDR3nt: TGTGCCAGCAGCTTACTAGCGGGAGACGGGGAGCTGTTTTTT
CDR3aa: CASSLLAGDGELFF

abundance: few
j_gene: TRBJ2-3
d_gene: TRBD1
v_gene: TRBV3-1
CDR3nt: TGTGCCAGCAGCCCCTACGGGGACAGGGGTAGAGATACGCAGTATTTT
CDR3aa: CASSPYGDRGRDTQYF

abundance: .
j_gene: TRBJ1-2
d_gene: .
v_gene: TRBV7-9
CDR3nt: TGTGCCAGCAGCTTAGCCAGCGACAGGAGACTTAACTATGGCTACACCTTC
CDR3aa: CASSLASDRRLNYGYTF

abundance: .
j_gene: TRBJ1-1
d_gene: .
v_gene: TRBV3-1
CDR3nt: TGTGCCAGCAGCCCTCGGGGGCAGGAAGCTTTCTTT
CDR3aa: CASSPRGQEAFF

abundance: few
j_gene: TRBJ1-2
d_gene: TRBD1
v_gene: TRBV30
CDR3nt: TGTGCCTGGAGTACAGGGGGGGTCTACACCTTC
CDR3aa: CAWSTGGVYTF

abundance: .
j_gene: TRBJ1-1
d_gene: .
v_gene: TRBV2
CDR3nt: TGTGCCAGCAGGTTACATGAGAACACTGAAGCTTTCTTT
CDR3aa: CASRLHENTEAFF

abundance: .
j_gene: TRBJ2-2
d_gene: TRBD2
v_gene: TRBV27
CDR3nt: TGTGCCAGCAGTTTACTACTTCTAGCGGGAGACGTGGACACCGGGGAGCTGTTTTTT
CDR3aa: CASSLLLLAGDVDTGELFF

abundance: .
j_gene: TRBJ1-2
d_gene: .
v_gene: TRBV20-1
CDR3nt: TGCAGTGCTAGAGATTGGGGGGCCGGTGGCTACACCTTC
CDR3aa: CSARDWGAGGYTF

abundance: .
j_gene: TRBJ1-2
d_gene: .
v_gene: TRBV18
CDR3nt: TGTGCCAGCTCACCAGTTGCAGGGGATTATGGCTACACCTTC
CDR3aa: CASSPVAGDYGYTF

abundance: .
j_gene: TRBJ2-3
d_gene: TRBD1
v_gene: TRBV5-1
CDR3nt: TGCGCCAGTTACAATCTATACAGGGGGCGCCGAACGGATACGCAGTATTTT
CDR3aa: CASYNLYRGRRTDTQYF

abundance: many
j_gene: TRBJ2-7
d_gene: .
v_gene: TRBV12-3/TRBV12-4
CDR3nt: TGTGCCAGCAGTTATCAGGGGTTCGCCTACGAGCAGTACTTC
CDR3aa: CASSYQGFAYEQYF

abundance: .
j_gene: TRBJ2-1
d_gene: TRBD1
v_gene: TRBV25-1
CDR3nt: TGTGCCAGCAGTGACGACAGGGTTCTGGATGAGCAGTTCTTC
CDR3aa: CASSDDRVLDEQFF

abundance: few
j_gene: TRBJ2-1
d_gene: .
v_gene: TRBV20-1
CDR3nt: TGCAGTGCACCGCACGCGGTAAGCTCCTACAATGAGCAGTTCTTC
CDR3aa: CSAPHAVSSYNEQFF

abundance: few
j_gene: TRBJ2-1
d_gene: .
v_gene: TRBV5-1
CDR3nt: TGCGCCAGCAGCTTGGCCGAGGCAGGCCGATCGGGCTCCTACAATGAGCAGTTCTTC
CDR3aa: CASSLAEAGRSGSYNEQFF

abundance: few
j_gene: TRBJ2-3
d_gene: .
v_gene: TRBV2
CDR3nt: TGTGCCAGCAGTGGACACTGGGACCGTGGCACAGATACGCAGTATTTT
CDR3aa: CASSGHWDRGTDTQYF

abundance: .
j_gene: TRBJ2-5
d_gene: .
v_gene: TRBV11-1
CDR3nt: TGTGCCAGCAGCCCGCGGTCTGGGAGCCTCCTGTACCAAGAGACCCAGTACTTC
CDR3aa: CASSPRSGSLLYQETQYF

abundance: many
j_gene: TRBJ2-1
d_gene: TRBD1
v_gene: TRBV27
CDR3nt: TGTGCCAGCAGTTCTAACCTACCAGGGGGTGAGCAGTTCTTC
CDR3aa: CASSSNLPGGEQFF

abundance: .
j_gene: TRBJ2-1
d_gene: TRBD2
v_gene: TRBV10-3
CDR3nt: TGTGCCACCCGGACTAGCGAATACAATGAGCAGTTCTTC
CDR3aa: CATRTSEYNEQFF

abundance: .
j_gene: TRBJ2-1
d_gene: .
v_gene: TRBV20-1
CDR3nt: TGCAGTGCTAGAGCACCCCGGGGTGTGCGTGAGCAGTTCTTC
CDR3aa: CSARAPRGVREQFF

abundance: .
j_gene: TRBJ2-3
d_gene: .
v_gene: TRBV5-1
CDR3nt: TGCGCCAGCAGCTGGGTTAGCGGACACACAGATACGCAGTATTTT
CDR3aa: CASSWVSGHTDTQYF

abundance: .
j_gene: TRBJ2-2
d_gene: .
v_gene: TRBV19
CDR3nt: TGTGCCAGTAGAGCCGGGGGCGGGGAGCTGTTTTTT
CDR3aa: CASRAGGGELFF

abundance: .
j_gene: TRBJ2-3
d_gene: TRBD2
v_gene: TRBV19
CDR3nt: TGTGCCAGTAGTAACGCGGGAGGTACAGATACGCAGTATTTT
CDR3aa: CASSNAGGTDTQYF

abundance: .
j_gene: TRBJ2-3
d_gene: .
v_gene: TRBV5-1
CDR3nt: TGCGCCAGCAGCCCGGAGCGGAGCACAGATACGCAGTATTTT
CDR3aa: CASSPERSTDTQYF

abundance: many
j_gene: TRBJ2-2
d_gene: .
v_gene: TRBV10-3
CDR3nt: TGTGCCATCAAAAGGGACACTAACACCGGGGAGCTGTTTTTT
CDR3aa: CAIKRDTNTGELFF

abundance: few
j_gene: TRBJ2-2
d_gene: .
v_gene: TRBV5-1
CDR3nt: TGCGCCAGCAGCTTGGTTCAGGGGGAGCTGTTTTTT
CDR3aa: CASSLVQGELFF

abundance: .
j_gene: TRBJ2-5
d_gene: .
v_gene: TRBV12-5
CDR3nt: TGTGCTAGTGGTCGTCGGGACCTGGGTGAAGAGACCCAGTACTTC
CDR3aa: CASGRRDLGEETQYF

abundance: .
j_gene: TRBJ1-5
d_gene: TRBD1
v_gene: TRBV12-3/TRBV12-4
CDR3nt: TGTGCCAGCAGTAGACAGGGATATAGCAATCAGCCCCAGCATTTT
CDR3aa: CASSRQGYSNQPQHF

abundance: .
j_gene: TRBJ2-7
d_gene: .
v_gene: TRBV10-3
CDR3nt: TGTGCCATCAGTGAGTTACTAACTAGGGGCGGAGAGCAGTACTTC
CDR3aa: CAISELLTRGGEQYF

abundance: .
j_gene: TRBJ2-5
d_gene: .
v_gene: TRBV29-1
CDR3nt: TGCAGCGTTGCCCTGGGACCACAAGAGACCCAGTACTTC
CDR3aa: CSVALGPQETQYF

abundance: .
j_gene: TRBJ2-2
d_gene: .
v_gene: TRBV25-1
CDR3nt: TGTGCCAGCAGTGAATATTTAGGGAGGAACACCGGGGAGCTGTTTTTT
CDR3aa: CASSEYLGRNTGELFF

abundance: .
j_gene: TRBJ2-3
d_gene: .
v_gene: TRBV24-1
CDR3nt: TGTGCCACCAGCCAGGAGGGAGGCACAGATACGCAGTATTTT
CDR3aa: CATSQEGGTDTQYF

abundance: few
j_gene: TRBJ2-7
d_gene: TRBD2
v_gene: TRBV4-2
CDR3nt: TGTGCCAGCAGCCAAGGGGGCGGGAGGGTGAGCTCCTACGAGCAGTACTTC
CDR3aa: CASSQGGGRVSSYEQYF

abundance: many
j_gene: TRBJ2-1
d_gene: TRBD2
v_gene: TRBV12-3/TRBV12-4
CDR3nt: TGTGCCAGCAGTGGGAGGGCAAGCGGGTTCTTC
CDR3aa: CASSGRASGFF

abundance: few
j_gene: TRBJ2-1
d_gene: TRBD2
v_gene: TRBV5-1
CDR3nt: TGCGCCAGCAGCGATCGACTAGCGGGAGGGCCGGGAAATGAGCAGTTCTTC
CDR3aa: CASSDRLAGGPGNEQFF

abundance: few
j_gene: TRBJ2-2
d_gene: TRBD2
v_gene: TRBV27
CDR3nt: TGTGCCAGCAGTTGGACTAGCGGGAGGGCCGGGGAGCTGTTTTTT
CDR3aa: CASSWTSGRAGELFF

abundance: few
j_gene: TRBJ2-7
d_gene: .
v_gene: TRBV20-1
CDR3nt: TGCAGTGCTAGAGGAGTGGGGAGCACCTCCTACGAGCAGTACTTC
CDR3aa: CSARGVGSTSYEQYF

abundance: .
j_gene: TRBJ1-1
d_gene: .
v_gene: TRBV29-1
CDR3nt: TGCAGCGTTGAAGATCAGGGCAGGGGCAACACTGAAGCTTTCTTT
CDR3aa: CSVEDQGRGNTEAFF

abundance: .
j_gene: TRBJ1-2
d_gene: .
v_gene: TRBV14
CDR3nt: TGTGCCAGCAGCCAAGGGAGAAGGACCCGGGACTATGGCTACACCTTC
CDR3aa: CASSQGRRTRDYGYTF

abundance: few
j_gene: TRBJ2-3
d_gene: TRBD2
v_gene: TRBV27
CDR3nt: TGTGCCAGCGGCCTGGCGGGGGGCGGATGGTCAGATACGCAGTATTTT
CDR3aa: CASGLAGGGWSDTQYF